Listed below are T cell receptor beta chains from one sample, sequenced in a study of T cell changes during pregnancy in multiple sclerosis. Sequenced by immunoSEQ multiplex PCR; TCRdb stores in-frame clones only, minus some. Of about 44,000 clones in the sample, 80% to 90% are singletons; the top ten hold roughly 1.2%. The material was CD4+ T cells from peripheral blood mononuclear cells, obtained after pregnancy. All receptors come from a female donor with multiple sclerosis, enrolled in a pregnancy study. The conserved cysteine and the conserved F or W are not part of the CDR3 here. A D gene is named only where the DNA matches it firmly.

V gene	J gene	D gene	CDR3 protein
TRBV6-1	TRBJ2-5	TRBD2	ASSVMAASSGRAGETQY
TRBV11-2	TRBJ1-4	NA	ASSLDGAAGGKLF
TRBV18	TRBJ2-7	NA	ASSPFVILFLEQY
TRBV10-1	TRBJ2-7	NA	ASSESGSSYEQY
TRBV19	TRBJ1-1	NA	ASSGILGANMNTEAF
TRBV6-1	TRBJ2-7	NA	ASSAQGNEQY
TRBV6-1	TRBJ1-1	NA	ASRVPGGTEAF
TRBV7-9	TRBJ2-2	TRBD1	ASSLGQGGTGELF
TRBV14	TRBJ2-5	TRBD2	ASSQFSGKGWETQY
TRBV5-8	TRBJ2-3	TRBD1	ASSAPGQGGTDTQY
TRBV7-9	TRBJ2-5	TRBD2	ASSFSSGLGQETQY
TRBV19	TRBJ1-6	NA	ASSFQGTYNSPLH